These 20 T cell receptor beta chains share one sample of origin, sequenced in a study of Ad26.COV2.S vaccination and SARS-CoV-2 variants. Sequencing used immunoSEQ multiplex PCR; TCRdb keeps in-frame clones, though not all of them. The sample includes some 520,000 clones, around nine tenths of them seen just once. Treatment indicated: some 19 received Ad26.COV2.S at low or high dose, single or two shots; several received placebo; per-sample allocation not given. Day 63 after the first injection of vaccine or placebo was the sampling time. The material was peripheral blood, obtained in a trial of Ad26.COV2.S vaccine versus placebo. Source of these receptors: a person aged 18-60 years who received the Ad26.COV2.S COVID-19 vaccine or a placebo.

This clone occurred once. The rearrangement links TRBV19 to TRBJ2-1; 7 bases match TRBD2. Losses at the gene ends were 3 bases for V and 2 bases for J; bases not matched to a gene: 4. This CDR3 comprises 15 residues. In germline, CDR1 is LNHDA, CDR2 SQIVND (reference sequence). The DNA of the CDR3 is TGTGCCAGTAGTATGCCAGGGAGGGCCTACAATGAGCAGTTCTTC. As protein: CASSMPGRAYNEQFF.

This chain connects TRBV18 to TRBJ2-4; TRBD1 might be the D (5 bases). CDR1 KGHSH and CDR2 LQKENI come from the germline V gene. V was shortened by 3 bases and J by 1 base, with 7 bases between the two germline ends. The CDR3 spans 14 residues. CDR3 amino acids: CASSPAGAKNIQYF. The CDR3 DNA reads TGTGCCAGCTCACCCGCAGGGGCCAAAAACATTCAGTACTTC.

This CDR3 reads CASSPGLAATFYGYTF. The CDR3 nucleotides read TGTGCCAGCAGCCCGGGCCTGGCAGCGACATTCTATGGCTACACCTTC. The genes are TRBV7-9 and TRBJ1-2, with unresolved D. The V gene lost 5 bases and the J gene lost 4 bases, with 20 bases spanning the gap. Germline CDR1 SEHNR, CDR2 FQNEAQ (reference sequence). The CDR3 is made up of 16 amino acids.

The chain links TRBV10-3 to TRBJ2-7; 9 nucleotides agree with TRBD2. The CDR3 covers 16 residues. V lost 4 bases, J lost 2 bases, and 9 bases stayed unmatched. CDR1 ENHRY and CDR2 SYGVKD come from the germline V gene. CDR3 DNA: TGTGCCATCAGTGTGCGGCGGGAGGGTAAGACCTACGAGCAGTACTTC. Translated: CAISVRREGKTYEQYF.

This chain connects TRBV13 to TRBJ1-3, with D unclear. Germline loops: CDR1 PRHDT, CDR2 FYEKMQ (reference sequence). This CDR3 contains 13 residues. The V end was cut by 5 bases, the J end by 5 bases, with 10 bases between. Here the CDR3 reads CASSPRARNTIYF. DNA of the CDR3: TGTGCCAGCAGCCCCCGGGCCCGAAACACCATATATTTT.

This clone showed up just a few times. The V and J genes are TRBV5-6 and TRBJ1-4; no clear D. V was shortened by 2 bases and J by 8 bases, with 13 bases between the two germline ends. Germline CDR1 is SGHDT and CDR2 is YYEEEE. This CDR3 is 14 amino acids long. DNA of the CDR3: TGTGCCAGCAGCTTTGGACGAAGCAGCGAAAAACTGTTTTTT. It encodes CASSFGRSSEKLFF.

This rearrangement joins TRBV4-3 to TRBJ2-2, with D tentatively TRBD2 (6 bases). The CDR3 runs 15 residues. Germline V lookup: CDR1 LGHNA, CDR2 YSLEER. Between the trimmed V and J ends, which lost 0 bases and 5 bases, there was a span of 10 bases. The CDR3 reads CASSQDRLGTGELFF. The CDR3 DNA sequence: TGCGCCAGCAGCCAAGATCGACTAGGGACCGGGGAGCTGTTTTTT.

The chain is built from TRBV5-1 and TRBJ2-5, with 7 positions matching TRBD1. V lost 0 bases to trimming and J lost 5 bases; unmatched junction nucleotides: 7. The CDR3 consists of 15 residues. The germline CDR1 and CDR2 sequences are SGHRS and YFSETQ. In DNA form, the CDR3 reads TGCGCCAGCAGCTTGGGAACAGGGGTAAGGGAGACCCAGTACTTC. Translating gives CASSLGTGVRETQYF.

As concerns this clone: Distinct nucleotide sequences in the sample also encode this CDR3. The chain links TRBV7-3 to TRBJ2-2; D is unresolved. Trimming left V 5 bases short and J 5 bases short, with 12 bases between. The CDR3 has 14 amino acids. CDR1 is SGHTA, CDR2 FQGTGA, per germline. The CDR3 nucleotides read TGTGCCAGCAGCCAGGTGGTTGGGACCGGGGAGCTGTTTTTT. Its protein is CASSQVVGTGELFF.

The chain employs TRBV19 and TRBJ2-1, with 7 bases fitting TRBD2. The CDR3 runs 15 residues. Germline V gene sequence: CDR1 LNHDA, CDR2 SQIVND (reference sequence). The V segment lost 3 bases and the J segment 2 bases; nucleotides outside the gene matches: 4. DNA for the CDR3: TGTGCCAGTAGTATCCCGCTAGCGGCCTACAATGAGCAGTTCTTC. Protein sequence: CASSIPLAAYNEQFF.

The CDR3 loop is CASRIAGAAYEQYF. The CDR3 nucleotides are TGTGCCAGCAGAATAGCGGGAGCAGCCTACGAGCAGTACTTC. This chain uses TRBV6-5 with TRBJ2-7, with 9 positions matching TRBD2. From germline, CDR1 is MNHEY and CDR2 SVGAGI. CDR3 size: 14 residues. After removal of 6 bases from V and 2 bases from J, the junction contained 5 bases not matched to a gene.

The chain has TRBV19 and TRBJ1-5, with D hard to call. Trimming removed 4 bases from V and 6 bases from J, with 13 bases in between. This CDR3 region has 14 residues. Germline CDR1 LNHDA, CDR2 SQIVND (reference sequence). CDR3 bases: TGTGCCAGTAGTAGCAGGCAGCTCGGTCAGCCCCAGCATTTT. Translating gives CASSSRQLGQPQHF.

The chain joins TRBV5-1 to TRBJ2-2; tentatively, D is TRBD1 (6 bases). V was pared by 4 bases and J by 8 bases, with 9 bases between. The CDR3 contains 12 residues. CDR1 SGHRS and CDR2 YFSETQ come from the germline V gene. The CDR3 sequence is CASSPGHGELFF. Here the CDR3 DNA reads TGCGCCAGCAGCCCGGGACATGGGGAGCTGTTTTTT. The full variable domain, completed using reference TRBV5-1 and TRBJ2-2, is KAGVTQTPRYLIKTRGQQVTLSCSPISGHRSVSWYQQTPGQGLQFLFEYFSETQRNKGNFPGRFSGRQFSNSRSEMNVSTLELGDSALYLCASSPGHGELFFGEGSRLTVL.

The chain is built from TRBV4-3 and TRBJ1-6; D unresolved. Trimming left V 0 bases short and J 11 bases short, with 11 bases between. The CDR3 totals 14 residues. Germline values: CDR1 LGHNA, CDR2 YSLEER. CDR3 region: CASSQDEPSPPLHF. CDR3 nucleotide sequence: TGCGCCAGCAGCCAAGATGAACCCAGCCCACCCCTCCACTTT.

The chain is built from TRBV7-2 and TRBJ2-1, with 8 positions matching TRBD1. Unmatched junction bases numbered 11, after V lost 7 bases and J lost 9 bases. The CDR3 has 14 residues. CDR1 SGHTA and CDR2 FQGNSA come from the germline V gene. The CDR3 DNA reads TGTGCCAGCAATGCACAGGGGGTTATGGGTGAGCAGTTCTTC. Translation gives CASNAQGVMGEQFF.

V is TRBV28 and J is TRBJ1-5; 8 bases map to TRBD1. V lost 2 bases, J lost 3 bases, and 3 bases stayed unmatched. The CDR3 length is 15 residues. Germline CDR1 MDHEN, CDR2 SYDVKM. CDR3 bases: TGTGCCAGCAGTTTACAGGGGGCTCTCAATCAGCCCCAGCATTTT. It specifies CASSLQGALNQPQHF.

CDR3 amino acids: CASSLGPKVGELFF. CDR3 DNA: TGTGCCAGCAGCTTAGGCCCGAAAGTCGGGGAGCTGTTTTTT. This rearrangement joins TRBV7-2 to TRBJ2-2; no clear D. Trimming shortened V by 1 base and J by 7 bases, and 10 bases separated the two germline ends. The germline CDR1 and CDR2 sequences are SGHTA and FQGNSA. The length of the CDR3 is 14 residues.

This chain links TRBV5-1 with TRBJ2-7; 14 bases map to TRBD2. The CDR3 covers 15 residues. V shed 3 bases, J shed 2 bases, and the junction held 1 base outside the gene matches. Germline CDR1 and CDR2: SGHRS and YFSETQ. CDR3 nucleotide sequence: TGCGCCAGCAGCTCGGGACTAGCGGGAGCCTACGAGCAGTACTTC. It is translated as CASSSGLAGAYEQYF.

The chain uses TRBV27 and TRBJ1-1; D uncertain. Germline V gives CDR1 MNHEY, CDR2 SMNVEV (reference sequence). Trimming left V 2 bases short and J 2 bases short, with 6 bases between. The CDR3 has 13 residues. CDR3 DNA sequence: TGTGCCAGCAGTTTAACTCGAAACACTGAAGCTTTCTTT. Encoded protein: CASSLTRNTEAFF.

The rearrangement links TRBV18 to TRBJ1-6, with unresolved D. CDR3 size: 13 residues. The V and J ends lost 3 bases and 8 bases respectively, with 8 bases between them. CDR1 and CDR2 from the germline V gene are KGHSH and LQKENI. The CDR3 is CASSPIIDSPLHF. The CDR3, as DNA: TGTGCCAGCTCACCGATAATAGATTCACCCCTCCACTTT.